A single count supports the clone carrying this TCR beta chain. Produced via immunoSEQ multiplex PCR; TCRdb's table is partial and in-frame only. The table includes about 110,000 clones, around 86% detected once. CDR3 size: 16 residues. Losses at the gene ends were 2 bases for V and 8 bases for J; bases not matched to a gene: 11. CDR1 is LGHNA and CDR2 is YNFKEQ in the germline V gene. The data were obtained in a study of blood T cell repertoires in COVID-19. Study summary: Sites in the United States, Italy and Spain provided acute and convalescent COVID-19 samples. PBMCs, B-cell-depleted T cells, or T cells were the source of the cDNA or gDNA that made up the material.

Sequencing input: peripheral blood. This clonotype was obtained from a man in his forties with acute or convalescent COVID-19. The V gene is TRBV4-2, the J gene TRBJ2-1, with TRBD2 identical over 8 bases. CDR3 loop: CASSQTGLGTIDEQFF. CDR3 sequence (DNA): TGTGCCAGCAGCCAAACGGGACTAGGGACAATAGATGAGCAGTTCTTC.